These 12 T cell receptor beta chains were all obtained from the same sample, sequenced in a study of immunodeficiency. Sequenced by immunoSEQ multiplex PCR; TCRdb stores in-frame clones only, minus some. This table holds some 3,900 clones, about 90% found once. Input material: CD4+ T cells from blood. The receptors shown here come from a human donor in good health.

The chain joins TRBV20-1 to TRBJ2-7, with D tentatively TRBD2 (5 bases). CDR3 length: 13 amino acids. The V end lost 3 bases, the J end lost 3 bases, and 12 bases lay between the germline ends. Germline CDR1 and CDR2: DFQATT and SNEGSKA (reference sequence). The CDR3 sequence is CSASPLGVYEQYF. The CDR3 coding sequence is TGCAGTGCTAGTCCTCTGGGAGTCTACGAGCAGTACTTC.

V gene TRBV28 combines with J gene TRBJ2-4; D remains unclear. V gave up 7 bases and J gave up 9 bases, with 10 bases separating them. Germline CDR1 MDHEN, CDR2 SYDVKM. This CDR3 contains 11 residues. CDR3 in DNA: TGTGCCAGCACCATCGGTCGCATTCAGTACTTC. Translation gives CASTIGRIQYF.

This chain uses TRBV24-1 with TRBJ1-5; 7 nucleotides line up with TRBD1. This CDR3 is 15 amino acids long. The V gene's germline CDR1 is KGHDR and CDR2 SFDVKD. Losses at the gene ends were 5 bases for V and 7 bases for J; bases not matched to a gene: 10. CDR3 region: CATSGSTGSSQPQHF. DNA of the CDR3: TGTGCCACCAGTGGGTCGACAGGGTCCAGCCAGCCCCAGCATTTT.

The J gene is TRBJ1-2, the V gene TRBV27, with 10 bases matching TRBD1. With V trimmed by 3 bases and J by 8 bases, 6 bases remained unmatched. Germline CDR1 reads MNHEY; CDR2 reads SMNVEV (reference sequence). The CDR3 spans 14 residues. The CDR3 is CASSFLRTGGGYTF. The CDR3 DNA is TGTGCCAGCAGTTTTCTTCGGACAGGGGGGGGCTACACCTTC.

The table lists this clone with a count of one. V gene TRBV5-8 combines with J gene TRBJ2-1; D may be TRBD1 (5 bases). Deletions cut 4 bases from V and 9 bases from J, with 17 bases between. This CDR3 is 14 amino acids long. Germline V gives CDR1 SGHTS, CDR2 YDEGEE. Here the CDR3 DNA reads TGTGCCAGCAGCAACAGGTTTGCTCCGGGTGAGCAGTTCTTC. Protein: CASSNRFAPGEQFF.

The chain carries TRBV30 and TRBJ1-1; D remains ambiguous. The V end was cut by 0 bases, the J end by 4 bases, with 12 bases between. Germline assignment: CDR1 GTSNPN and CDR2 SVGIG (reference sequence). The CDR3 runs to 14 residues. Here the CDR3 reads CAWSVRAGGTEAFF. The CDR3, as DNA: TGTGCCTGGAGTGTACGGGCCGGTGGCACTGAAGCTTTCTTT.

This chain joins TRBV29-1 and TRBJ1-1; possibly TRBD1 for D (6 bases). Germline V gene sequence: CDR1 SQVTM, CDR2 ANQGSEA. Trimming pared 4 bases from V and 0 bases from J, leaving 9 bases between. The CDR3 is 13 residues long. This chain's CDR3 is CSVVTGLNTEAFF. The CDR3 coding sequence is TGCAGCGTTGTAACAGGGTTGAACACTGAAGCTTTCTTT.

This chain links TRBV10-2 with TRBJ2-2; D may correspond to TRBD1 or TRBD2 (6 bases each). Germline CDR1 reads WSHSY; CDR2 reads SAAADI. This CDR3 is 14 amino acids long. V was trimmed by 10 bases and J by 6 bases, leaving 18 bases between them. The CDR3: CATQGRGDAGELFF. DNA for the CDR3: TGCGCCACCCAGGGTAGGGGGGATGCCGGGGAGCTGTTTTTT.

The rearrangement joins TRBV6-1 to TRBJ2-5; D remains ambiguous. V dropped 1 base and J dropped 3 bases, with 6 bases sitting between them. Germline V CDR1 and CDR2: MNHNS, SASEGT. This CDR3 comprises 13 residues. CDR3 DNA sequence: TGTGCCAGCAGTGAAGGGGTGGAAGAGACCCAGTACTTC. Translation gives CASSEGVEETQYF.

This clone was counted only a few times. The genes are TRBV3-1 (or the pseudogene TRBV3-2) and TRBJ2-2; D ambiguous. Germline CDR1 reads LGHDT; CDR2 reads YNNKEL (reference sequence). The CDR3 covers 11 residues. V lost 4 bases and J lost 7, with 4 bases in between. CDR3 DNA sequence: TGTGCCAGCAGCCGCGGCGGGGAGCTGTTTTTT. As protein: CASSRGGELFF.

The rearrangement joins TRBV7-3 to TRBJ2-1, with a possible D match to TRBD2 (6 bases). Trimming pared 6 bases from V and 10 bases from J, leaving 22 bases between. The CDR3 is 15 amino acids. Germline lookup yields CDR1 SGHTA and CDR2 FQGTGA. CDR3 DNA: TGTGCCAGCAGTTCGGGGGTTGCGGGACGGGGAGAGCAGTTCTTC. Its translation is CASSSGVAGRGEQFF.

V usage is TRBV9 and J usage is TRBJ2-1; 8 bases agree with TRBD2. J was trimmed by 4 bases and V by 3 bases; bases with no gene match: 6. The CDR3 consists of 15 residues. CDR1 is SGDLS and CDR2 is YYNGEE in the germline V gene. In DNA form, the CDR3 reads TGTGCCAGCAGCGACGCTAGCGGGTTTTACAATGAGCAGTTCTTC. Residues: CASSDASGFYNEQFF.